The clone carrying this T cell receptor beta chain was found once. These data are taken from a study of control samples from healthy donors and cancer patients. Sequencing was performed with immunoSEQ multiplex PCR; in TCRdb, only in-frame clones are kept and a portion is missing. The sample consists of some 130,000 clones, roughly 89% of them appearing once. Germline lookup yields CDR1 SGHVS and CDR2 FQNEAQ. V dropped 3 bases and J dropped 3 bases, with 6 bases sitting between them. The CDR3 extends over 12 amino acids. This receptor was obtained from a man aged 25-45 years in good health. The chain couples TRBV7-8 to TRBJ2-7; D uncertain. Sequencing was performed on blood. The CDR3 DNA reads as TGTGCCAGCAGCTTTAGTCGCTACGAGCAGTACTTC. Its translation is CASSFSRYEQYF.